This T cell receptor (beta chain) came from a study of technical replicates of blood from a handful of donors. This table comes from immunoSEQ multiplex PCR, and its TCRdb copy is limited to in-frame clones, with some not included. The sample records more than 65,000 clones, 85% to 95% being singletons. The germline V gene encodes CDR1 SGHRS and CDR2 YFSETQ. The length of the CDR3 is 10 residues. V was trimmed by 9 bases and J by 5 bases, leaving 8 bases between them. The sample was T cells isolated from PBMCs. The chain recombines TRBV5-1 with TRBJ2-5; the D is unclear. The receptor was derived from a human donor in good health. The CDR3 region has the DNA TGCGCCATCCGGTATGAGACCCAGTACTTC. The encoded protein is CAIRYETQYF. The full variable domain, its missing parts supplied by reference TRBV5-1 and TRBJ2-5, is KAGVTQTPRYLIKTRGQQVTLSCSPISGHRSVSWYQQTPGQGLQFLFEYFSETQRNKGNFPGRFSGRQFSNSRSEMNVSTLELGDSALYLCAIRYETQYFGPGTRLLVL.